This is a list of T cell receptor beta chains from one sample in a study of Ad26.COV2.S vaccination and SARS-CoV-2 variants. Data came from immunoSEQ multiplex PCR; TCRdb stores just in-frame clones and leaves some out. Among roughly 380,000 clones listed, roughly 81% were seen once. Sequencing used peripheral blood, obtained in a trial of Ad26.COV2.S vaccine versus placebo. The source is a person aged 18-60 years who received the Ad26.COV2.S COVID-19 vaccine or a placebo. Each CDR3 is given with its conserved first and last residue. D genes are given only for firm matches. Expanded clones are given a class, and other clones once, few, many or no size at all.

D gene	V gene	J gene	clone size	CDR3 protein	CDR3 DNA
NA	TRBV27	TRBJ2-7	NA	CASSIRGSYEQYF	TGTGCCAGCAGCATCAGGGGTAGCTACGAGCAGTACTTC
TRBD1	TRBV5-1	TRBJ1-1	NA	CASSPGQASMNTEAFF	TGCGCCAGCAGCCCCGGACAGGCGTCAATGAACACTGAAGCTTTCTTT
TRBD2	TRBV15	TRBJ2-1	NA	CATSRLAGGPPNEQFF	TGTGCCACCAGCAGATTAGCGGGGGGGCCGCCCAATGAGCAGTTCTTC
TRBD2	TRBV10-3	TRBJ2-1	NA	CAISDRAGGPYEQFF	TGTGCCATCAGTGATCGCGCGGGGGGGCCCTATGAGCAGTTCTTC
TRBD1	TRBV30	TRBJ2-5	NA	CAWSSRGKWETQYF	TGTGCCTGGAGCTCCAGGGGGAAGTGGGAGACCCAGTACTTC
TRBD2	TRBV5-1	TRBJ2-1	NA	CASSPVGTSGRSSYNEQFF	TGCGCCAGCAGCCCGGTGGGGACTAGCGGGAGGAGCTCCTACAATGAGCAGTTCTTC
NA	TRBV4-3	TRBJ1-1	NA	CASSQGSAGDPEAFF	TGCGCCAGCAGCCAAGGGTCAGCAGGGGACCCTGAAGCTTTCTTT
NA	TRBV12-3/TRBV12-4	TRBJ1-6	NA	CASSFRQHLHF	TGTGCCAGCAGTTTTCGCCAGCACCTCCACTTT
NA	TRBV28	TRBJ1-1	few	CAVLSGRVGTEAFF	TGTGCCGTCTTATCAGGAAGGGTGGGCACTGAAGCTTTCTTT
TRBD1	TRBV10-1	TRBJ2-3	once	CASRKDRGTDTQYF	TGCGCCAGCAGGAAGGACAGGGGCACAGATACGCAGTATTTT
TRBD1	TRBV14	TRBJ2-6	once	CASSYRGTGANVLTF	TGTGCCAGCAGCTACAGGGGGACTGGGGCCAACGTCCTGACTTTC
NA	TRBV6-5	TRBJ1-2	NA	CASSWNPGDGYTF	TGTGCCAGCAGTTGGAACCCAGGGGACGGCTACACCTTC
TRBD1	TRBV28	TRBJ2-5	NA	CASSFNREDRDLQETQYF	TGTGCCAGCAGTTTTAATCGAGAGGACAGGGATCTTCAAGAGACCCAGTACTTC
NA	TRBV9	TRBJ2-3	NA	CASSVDIGARDTQYF	TGTGCCAGCAGCGTGGACATAGGGGCAAGAGATACGCAGTATTTT
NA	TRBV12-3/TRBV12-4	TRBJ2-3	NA	CASSILRRDTQYF	TGTGCCAGCAGCATACTCCGCAGGGATACGCAGTATTTT